These T cell receptor beta chains were read from a single sample in a study of T cell responses to AZD1222 COVID-19 vaccine. Method: immunoSEQ multiplex PCR; TCRdb's copy keeps in-frame clones and lacks some. The sample records approximately 200,000 clones, about 89% being singletons. Specimen: peripheral blood, collected on day 0 of MenACWY control vaccination. These receptors originate from an adult in good health. Both conserved end residues are part of each CDR3. The D gene is left open where the match is weak. Some rows mark clone size as missing; the rest say once, few, many or name a class of expanded clone.

TRBV6-2/TRBV6-3	TRBJ2-5	15	-	TRBD1	TGTGCCAGCAGTTCCATCGACAGGGTCGAAGAGACCCAGTACTTC	CASSSIDRVEETQYF
TRBV12-3/TRBV12-4	TRBJ2-2	13	-	-	TGTGCCAGCAGCAACAGGGCCACCGGGGAGCTGTTTTTT	CASSNRATGELFF
TRBV21-1	TRBJ1-1	16	-	-	TGTGCCAGCAGCACTCAAGGAGGCAGGGCGAACACTGAAGCTTTCTTT	CASSTQGGRANTEAFF
TRBV13	TRBJ2-3	17	-	TRBD2	TGTGCCAGCAGCTTAGTGGGTCTAGCGGGAACCACAGATACGCAGTATTTT	CASSLVGLAGTTDTQYF
TRBV6-4	TRBJ2-2	14	-	TRBD1	TGTGCCAGCAGTTTTGGGACAGACACCGGGGAGCTGTTTTTT	CASSFGTDTGELFF
TRBV30	TRBJ2-7	14	-	-	TGTGCCTGGAGTGTGGGCAGCCCTTTGGAAAAGGAGTACTTC	CAWSVGSPLEKEYF
TRBV6-5	TRBJ1-2	13	-	-	TGTGCCAGCAGTCAACCAGGGTTGGATGGCTACACCTTC	CASSQPGLDGYTF
TRBV10-3	TRBJ1-2	11	-	-	TGTGCCATCAGTGGACAGACTGGCTACACCTTC	CAISGQTGYTF
TRBV3-1/TRBV3-2	TRBJ2-1	18	-	-	TGTGCCAGCAGCCAGTACCTCGGCCGGGCCACCCTCAGCAATGAGCAGTTCTTC	CASSQYLGRATLSNEQFF
TRBV9	TRBJ1-5	14	-	-	TGTGCCAGCAGCGGCGACAGGTCGAGTCAGCCCCAGCATTTT	CASSGDRSSQPQHF
TRBV2	TRBJ1-6	13	-	-	TGTGCCAGCCGAAATGAGCCGTCTACACCCCTCCACTTT	CASRNEPSTPLHF
TRBV30	TRBJ1-3	15	-	-	TGTGCCTGGGACTTTCATGGAGGCTCTGGAAACACCATATATTTT	CAWDFHGGSGNTIYF
TRBV19	TRBJ2-5	15	-	-	TGTGCCAGTAGTAGGGTGAGGGGGGCCCAAGAGACCCAGTACTTC	CASSRVRGAQETQYF
TRBV28	TRBJ1-1	12	-	-	TGTGCCAGCAGTTTAATACAGGGTGGCGCTTTCTTT	CASSLIQGGAFF
TRBV3-1/TRBV3-2	TRBJ2-7	12	once	-	TGTGCCAGCAGCCAGGGAGCTCACGAGCAGTACTTC	CASSQGAHEQYF
TRBV11-2	TRBJ2-5	15	-	-	TGTGCCAGCAGCTTACGAATCGCGGCGGAGGAGACCCAGTACTTC	CASSLRIAAEETQYF
TRBV27	TRBJ1-6	14	-	TRBD1	TGTGCCAGCTGGACAGGGGGCTATAATTCACCCCTCCACTTT	CASWTGGYNSPLHF
TRBV19	TRBJ1-1	18	-	TRBD1	TGTGCCAGTAGTCGGGATACACAGGGGGCGCGGGTGAACACTGAAGCTTTCTTT	CASSRDTQGARVNTEAFF
TRBV2	TRBJ1-3	11	-	-	TGTGCCAGCAGTGATGGCGACACCATATATTTT	CASSDGDTIYF
TRBV18	TRBJ2-3	15	-	TRBD2	TGTGCCAGCTCACCACAAGCGGGAGTAGGAGATACGCAGTATTTT	CASSPQAGVGDTQYF
TRBV3-1/TRBV3-2	TRBJ1-1	16	once	TRBD1	TGTGCCAGCAGCCAAGAAGGGGGCGCCCCCAACACTGAAGCTTTCTTT	CASSQEGGAPNTEAFF
TRBV6-2/TRBV6-3	TRBJ1-2	15	-	TRBD1	TGTGCCAGCAGTTACGCGGACAGGGCCTTCTATGGCTACACCTTC	CASSYADRAFYGYTF
TRBV5-1	TRBJ2-7	16	-	TRBD2	TGCGCCAGCAGCTTTTCCGTTCAGACTAGCGGATACGAGCAGTACTTC	CASSFSVQTSGYEQYF
TRBV5-4	TRBJ2-5	14	-	-	TGTGCCAGCAGCTTGCGGCAGGGGAAAGAGACCCAGTACTTC	CASSLRQGKETQYF
TRBV28	TRBJ1-2	11	-	-	TGTGCCAGCAGTTCGGGGTATGGCTACACCTTC	CASSSGYGYTF
TRBV19	TRBJ2-3	14	once	TRBD2	TGTGCCAGTAGTATAGGGGACTATACAGATACGCAGTATTTT	CASSIGDYTDTQYF
TRBV28	TRBJ1-5	15	-	-	TGTGCCAGCAGTTTAAGGGGGGTAGGGGCTCAGCCCCAGCATTTT	CASSLRGVGAQPQHF
TRBV9	TRBJ1-4	14	-	-	TGTGCCAGCAGCGTAGGGGGAGGAGGTGAAAAACTGTTTTTT	CASSVGGGGEKLFF
TRBV20-1	TRBJ1-2	11	-	TRBD1	TGCAGTGCATCAGGGGGCGATGGCTACACCTTC	CSASGGDGYTF
TRBV24-1	TRBJ2-2	17	-	TRBD2	TGTGCCACCAGTGATTCCCTAGCGGGGGGGAACACCGGGGAGCTGTTTTTT	CATSDSLAGGNTGELFF
TRBV30	TRBJ2-7	16	-	-	TGTGCCTGGAGTGCCCCCGGGACTCTACCCTTCTACGAGCAGTACTTC	CAWSAPGTLPFYEQYF
TRBV7-9	TRBJ2-7	15	-	TRBD1	TGTGCCAGCAGCCATGGCCGGGACAGGGGGTACGAGCAGTACTTC	CASSHGRDRGYEQYF
TRBV30	TRBJ2-7	13	-	TRBD1	TGTGCCTGGAGTGGGACAGGACTCTACGAGCAGTACTTC	CAWSGTGLYEQYF
TRBV28	TRBJ1-2	14	once	-	TGTGCCAGCAGTTTCGAGGACGGCGGCTATGGCTACACCTTC	CASSFEDGGYGYTF
TRBV21-1	TRBJ2-6	18	-	-	TGTGCCAGCAGCAAAGGACAGGGGGACTACTCTGGGGCCAACGTCCTGACTTTC	CASSKGQGDYSGANVLTF
TRBV4-3	TRBJ2-2	15	-	TRBD1	TGCGCCAGCAGCCATGACAGGGGGGCCACCGGGGAGCTGTTTTTT	CASSHDRGATGELFF
TRBV7-2	TRBJ1-3	14	-	TRBD1	TGTGCCAGCAGCCTCAGGGGGCCAGGAAACACCATATATTTT	CASSLRGPGNTIYF
TRBV3-1/TRBV3-2	TRBJ2-7	15	-	-	TGTGCCAGCAGCCAAGAGCCCGGCGGAGTTTACGAGCAGTACTTC	CASSQEPGGVYEQYF
TRBV2	TRBJ2-5	12	-	TRBD1	TGTGCCATGACGGACAGGGTTAAGACCCAGTACTTC	CAMTDRVKTQYF
TRBV18	TRBJ1-1	14	-	-	TGTGCCAGCTCACTATCACAGAAGAACACTGAAGCTTTCTTT	CASSLSQKNTEAFF
TRBV7-9	TRBJ1-2	15	few	-	TGTGCCAGCAGCCAACCGGGCCCCCGGCTCAATGGCTACACCTTC	CASSQPGPRLNGYTF
TRBV6-1	TRBJ1-5	14	few	-	TGTGCCAGCAGTGATTTCCCGAGGGGTCAGCCCCAGCATTTT	CASSDFPRGQPQHF
TRBV7-8	TRBJ1-2	17	-	-	TGTGCCAGCAGCTTGGCGAGGGTTCAGAACTTTCGTTATGGCTACACCTTC	CASSLARVQNFRYGYTF
TRBV7-2	TRBJ2-2	15	-	-	TGTGCCAGCAGCTCTGCGGCCTCCTACACCGGGGAGCTGTTTTTT	CASSSAASYTGELFF
TRBV6-2/TRBV6-3	TRBJ1-2	11	-	-	TGTGCCAGCAGTGGTCTATATGGCTACACCTTC	CASSGLYGYTF
TRBV27	TRBJ1-1	15	-	-	TGTGCCAGCAGTCTGGGGGGGGCCCCGAACACTGAAGCTTTCTTT	CASSLGGAPNTEAFF
TRBV29-1	TRBJ2-1	15	-	-	TGCAGCGTTGAATCCGGGACAAGCTCCTACAATGAGCAGTTCTTC	CSVESGTSSYNEQFF
TRBV3-1/TRBV3-2	TRBJ1-6	14	few	TRBD1	TGTGCCAGCAGCCCACAGGGGGCGGGCTCACCCCTCCACTTT	CASSPQGAGSPLHF
TRBV28	TRBJ2-7	15	-	TRBD2	TGTGCCAGCAGCCGGACTAGCGGGGGATCCTACGAGCAGTACTTC	CASSRTSGGSYEQYF
TRBV28	TRBJ2-4	12	-	-	TGTGCCAGCAGTTTACAGGGACACATTCAGTACTTC	CASSLQGHIQYF
TRBV29-1	TRBJ2-1	14	once	-	TGCAGCGCCCCTCGGGCTACGTCCCACAATGAGCAGTTCTTC	CSAPRATSHNEQFF
TRBV13	TRBJ2-4	17	once	TRBD1	TGTGCCAGCAGCTTAGCCGGACAGGGGGCGGCCAAAAACATTCAGTACTTC	CASSLAGQGAAKNIQYF
TRBV18	TRBJ1-1	14	-	-	TGTGCCAGCTCGCGATCCGGGGGGACCACTGAAGCTTTCTTT	CASSRSGGTTEAFF
TRBV10-3	TRBJ1-1	13	-	-	TGTGCCGTCTCCCAGGATAAGAACACTGAAGCTTTCTTT	CAVSQDKNTEAFF